The 12 T cell receptor beta chains given below trace back to one sample, sequenced in a study of cytomegalovirus exposure and HLA in healthy donors. PCR used 60 Vbeta primers and 13 Jbeta primers. Sequencing was performed with immunoSEQ multiplex PCR; in TCRdb, only in-frame clones are kept and a portion is missing. The repertoire holds under 300,000 clones, with roughly 70% as singletons. The sample consisted of PBMCs. The receptors stem from a female donor in good health and CMV-seronegative.

Only one count was recorded for this clone. This rearrangement joins TRBV27 to TRBJ1-2; 7 positions match TRBD1. V trimming: 4 bases; J trimming: 6 bases; junction bases outside the gene matches: 2. Germline V CDR1 and CDR2: MNHEY, SMNVEV (reference sequence). This CDR3 is 12 amino acids long. CDR3 coding DNA: TGTGCCAGCAGTTCCACAGGGGATGGCTACACCTTC. It yields the protein CASSSTGDGYTF.

The genes are TRBV5-1 and TRBJ2-3, with D possibly matching TRBD1 (5 bases). Trimming took 1 base from V and 5 from J, leaving 8 bases between them. The CDR3 consists of 13 residues. Germline loops: CDR1 SGHRS, CDR2 YFSETQ. This chain's CDR3 is CASSLQGVDTQYF. The CDR3 DNA sequence: TGCGCCAGCAGCTTGCAGGGTGTAGATACGCAGTATTTT.

This clone was counted between two and nine times. V is TRBV7-9 and J is TRBJ2-7; D is unresolved. Germline V gives CDR1 SEHNR, CDR2 FQNEAQ (reference sequence). The CDR3 has 14 residues. Trimming stripped 2 bases from V and 5 bases from J, with 13 bases between. The CDR3 here is CASSLSSRGDEQYF. CDR3 bases: TGTGCCAGCAGCTTATCCTCCCGCGGTGACGAGCAGTACTTC.

This chain links TRBV12-5 with TRBJ1-4; D call uncertain. Trimming cost V 2 bases and J 6 bases, with 22 bases left between them. The germline V gene encodes CDR1 LGHNT and CDR2 FRNRAP. CDR3 length: 18 amino acids. CDR3 coding DNA: TGTGCTAGTGGTTTGTCCCAGTCCCATTCGCGGGGATATGAAAAACTGTTTTTT. Its protein is CASGLSQSHSRGYEKLFF. The whole variable domain, remainder taken from reference TRBV12-5 and TRBJ1-4, is DARVTQTPRHKVTEMGQEVTMRCQPILGHNTVFWYRQTMMQGLELLAYFRNRAPLDDSGMPKDRFSAEMPDATLATLKIQPSEPRDSAVYFCASGLSQSHSRGYEKLFFGSGTQLSVL.

V gene TRBV30 combines with J gene TRBJ2-3, with D possibly TRBD2 on 6 matching bases. The germline V gene has CDR1 GTSNPN and CDR2 SVGIG (reference sequence). The CDR3 runs to 14 residues. Trimming shortened V by 1 base and J by 5 bases, and 13 bases separated the two germline ends. CDR3 nucleotides: TGTGCCTGGAGTGGAGGGTTCGGGGGAGATACGCAGTATTTT. This codes for CAWSGGFGGDTQYF.

The V call is TRBV27, the J call TRBJ1-1, with a weak D call TRBD1 (5 bases). The V and J ends lost 4 bases and 1 base respectively, with 13 bases between them. This CDR3 is 15 amino acids long. The germline CDR1 and CDR2 sequences are MNHEY and SMNVEV (reference sequence). DNA for the CDR3: TGTGCCAGCAGTTCTGCTCAGGGCGCGAACACTGAAGCTTTCTTT. It yields the protein CASSSAQGANTEAFF.

A note on this clone: The CDR3 does not close with the conserved phenylalanine or tryptophan, likely indicating a read error. The genes are TRBV5-1 and TRBJ1-2, with D possibly TRBD1 on 5 matching bases. Per germline, CDR1 SGHRS and CDR2 YFSETQ. V was clipped by 7 bases and J by 4 bases, with 20 bases between them. The CDR3 spans 15 residues. The CDR3 sequence: CASPQGLPLIYGYTL. CDR3 coding DNA: TGCGCCAGCCCTCAGGGCCTACCCTTGATCTATGGCTACACCCTC.

The genes are TRBV5-1 and TRBJ2-1, with TRBD1 identical over 8 bases. Germline CDR1 SGHRS, CDR2 YFSETQ. Trimming at V came to 4 bases and at J to 3 bases, leaving 3 bases not matched to a gene. This CDR3 spans 14 amino acids. CDR3 DNA: TGCGCCAGCAGCCATGGACAGGGCTACAATGAGCAGTTCTTC. Protein sequence: CASSHGQGYNEQFF.

This clone was seen a handful of times. The chain joins TRBV6-5 to TRBJ2-3; D uncertain. V dropped 6 bases and J dropped 2 bases, with 3 bases sitting between them. The CDR3 totals 11 residues. CDR1 is MNHEY, CDR2 SVGAGI, per germline. DNA of the CDR3: TGTGCCAGCAGCCTCACAGATACGCAGTATTTT. It is translated as CASSLTDTQYF.

On this clone: This sample includes further DNA sequences coding for the same CDR3. The chain uses TRBV12-5 and TRBJ2-7, with TRBD2 matching over 12 bases. V was clipped by 3 bases and J by 1 base; unmatched bases: 4. CDR3 length equals 16 residues. Germline CDR1 and CDR2: LGHNT and FRNRAP. CDR3: CASGFRLAGASYEQYF. Here the CDR3 DNA reads TGTGCTAGTGGTTTCCGACTAGCGGGAGCGTCCTACGAGCAGTACTTC.

The V and J genes are TRBV7-9 and TRBJ1-5, with a weak D call TRBD1 (5 bases). Trimming cost V 5 bases and J 2 bases, with 13 bases left between them. The length of the CDR3 is 15 residues. CDR1 is SEHNR, CDR2 FQNEAQ, per germline (reference sequence). The CDR3 spells CASSLDGRGNQPQHF. The CDR3 DNA reads as TGTGCCAGCAGCCTAGACGGCAGGGGCAATCAGCCCCAGCATTTT.

The V call is TRBV11-2, the J call TRBJ2-5; 7 bases align to TRBD1. Per germline, CDR1 SGHAT and CDR2 FQNNGV. The CDR3 runs 15 residues. V shed 0 bases, J shed 5 bases, and the junction held 6 bases outside the gene matches. The CDR3 region is CASSLDYRGGETQYF. For the CDR3, the DNA is TGTGCCAGCAGCTTAGATTACAGGGGTGGGGAGACCCAGTACTTC.